This T cell receptor beta chain emerged from a study of graft-versus-host responses after intestinal transplantation (dated by TCRdb to about 2021). Background on the whole study: Recipients received multivisceral, liver-intestinal, or isolated intestinal transplants. Every recipient was given anti-thymocyte globulin induction, followed by approximately three years of maintenance tacrolimus and steroids. After intestinal transplantation, graft-versus-host and host-versus-graft alloreactive T cell clones were followed in the graft, circulation and bone marrow using bulk TCR-beta CDR3 sequencing. Alloreactive clones were identified by sequencing pre-transplant mixed lymphocyte reaction products and comparing them with unstimulated pre-transplant donor and recipient T cells. A cohort of approximately 24 intestinal transplant recipients, including one retransplant, was enrolled, and 3 patients lacking pretransplant specimens were excluded. Donor T cell macrochimerism was defined as a peak of at least 4% donor T cells among recipient peripheral blood mononuclear cells. Instead of going to the commercial service, samples from a few later patients were sequenced in-house on an Illumina MiSeq and processed with MiXCR.

The CDR3 sequence holds 17 residues, the cysteine and phenylalanine included. Here the CDR3 DNA is all that survives: 51 bases in frame from base 1. The germline V gene provides CDR1 SGHVS and CDR2 FQNEAQ. Relative to germline, V is 1 base shorter and J is 4 bases shorter, with 16 bases between their ends. As concerns this clone: The antigen it binds to is not known. No much larger clonotype is one base removed from it; base qualities were not supplied.

The meaning of the sample's time point label: cells obtained before transplantation from donor or recipient. CD3+CD4+ and CD3+CD8+ populations were FACS-sorted from unstimulated pre-transplant donor and recipient cells taken from spleen or lymph nodes. To prepare the library, the immunoSEQ multiplex PCR assay was applied. For most patients, genomic DNA was isolated using the Qiagen DNeasy Blood and Tissue Kit and was shipped frozen to Adaptive Biotechnologies for TCR sequencing. For most patients, genomic DNA was subjected to high-throughput TCR-beta CDR3 sequencing by Adaptive Biotechnologies. The published analysis was carried out like this. Adaptive's ImmunoSEQ software supplied the TCR sequencing data for 15 to 20 patients, while MiXCR and VDJtools were used to process a few other patients. To correct CD4 versus CD8 sorting errors, sequences present in both subsets at a frequency ratio below 5:1 were removed. Because the origin of CDR3 nucleotide sequences shared between donor and recipient could not be assigned, those sequences were removed. Alloreactive clones required at least 2-fold expansion over unstimulated cells and minimum CFSE-low frequency of 0.002% (template counts) or 0.001% (read counts). A clone was considered mappable if detected in the sequenced pre-transplant spleen, lymph node, or MLR CFSE-low populations of the donor or recipient. Cumulative frequency of alloreactive clones was calculated as a percentage of all sequences weighted by copy number. TCRdb limited this immuneACCESS table to in-frame rearrangements with V and J called. A share of clones is missing; checked studies link under half to unresolved V genes, and the rest is unexplained. D and trimming were read from the DNA, whereas the V and J calls and clone size are those reported in that table. The sample table records approximately 130,000 clones; around nine tenths of these occur just once. The ten top clones hold over 0.15% of the sample.

The full study reports these points: The relatively low number and heterogeneity of intestinal transplant patients limited the conclusions. Early after transplant, peak levels of circulating GvH clones were found to be associated with declines in HvG clones. High GvH to HvG T cell clonal ratios were observed in the allografts of patients with donor T cell macrochimerism. GvH clones were detected in recipient bone marrow, and some of these GvH clones were observed earlier in ileal mucosa or blood, consistent with an intestinal mucosal origin.

This receptor was identified in a human donor who received an intestinal transplant. The sample consisted of unstimulated CD4+ T cells sorted from spleen or lymph node cells, taken before intestinal transplant. The chain is encoded by TRBV7-8 joined to TRBJ2-2, and the D gene may be TRBD2, 5 bases matching. The CDR3 protein sequence reads: CASSLGFVLASTGELFF. The sequence in DNA is TGTGCCAGCAGCTTAGGTTTCGTCCTAGCTAGCACCGGGGAGCTGTTTTTT. The CDR3 plus the reference TRBV7-8 and TRBJ2-2 genes for the other parts give the full variable domain: GAGVSQSPRYKVAKRGQDVALRCDPISGHVSLFWYQQALGQGPEFLTYFQNEAQLDKSGLPSDRFFAERPEGSVSTLKIQRTQQEDSAVYLCASSLGFVLASTGELFFGEGSRLTVL.